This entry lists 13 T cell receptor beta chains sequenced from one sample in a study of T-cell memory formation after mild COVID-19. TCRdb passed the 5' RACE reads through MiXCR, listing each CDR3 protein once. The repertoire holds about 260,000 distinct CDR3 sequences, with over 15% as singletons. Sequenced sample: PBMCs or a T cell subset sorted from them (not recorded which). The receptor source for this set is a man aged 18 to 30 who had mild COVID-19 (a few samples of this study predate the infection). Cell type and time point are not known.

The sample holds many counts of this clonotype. Written as DNA, the CDR3 is TGCGCCAGCAGCCAGACAGGGTTCTATTCACCCCTCCACTTT. It translates to CASSQTGFYSPLHF. The chain combines TRBV4-3 with TRBJ1-6; 7 nucleotides align to TRBD1. V shed 3 bases and J 8 bases; nucleotides not matched to a gene: 4. There are 14 residues in the CDR3. Germline loops: CDR1 LGHNA, CDR2 YSLEER.

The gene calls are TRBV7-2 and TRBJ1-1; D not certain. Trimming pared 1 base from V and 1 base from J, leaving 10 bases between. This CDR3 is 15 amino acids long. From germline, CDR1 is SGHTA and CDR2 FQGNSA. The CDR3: CASSLGRPGNTEAFF. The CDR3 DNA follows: TGTGCCAGCAGCTTAGGGCGACCGGGGAACACTGAAGCTTTCTTT.

CDR3 DNA: TGCAGTGCTAGAGGTCCTAGCGGGGCCACAGATACGCAGTATTTT. It yields the protein CSARGPSGATDTQYF. V is TRBV20-1 and J is TRBJ2-3; TRBD2 agrees at 9 bases. The germline CDR1 and CDR2 sequences are DFQATT and SNEGSKA (reference sequence). This CDR3 comprises 15 residues. V shed 1 base and J 2 bases; nucleotides not matched to a gene: 4.

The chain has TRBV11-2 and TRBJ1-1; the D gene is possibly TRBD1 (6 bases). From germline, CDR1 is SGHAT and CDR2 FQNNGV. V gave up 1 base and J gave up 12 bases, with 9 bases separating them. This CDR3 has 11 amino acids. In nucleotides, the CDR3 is TGTGCCAGCAGCTTAGGGGGGCGGACTTTCTTT. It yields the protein CASSLGGRTFF.

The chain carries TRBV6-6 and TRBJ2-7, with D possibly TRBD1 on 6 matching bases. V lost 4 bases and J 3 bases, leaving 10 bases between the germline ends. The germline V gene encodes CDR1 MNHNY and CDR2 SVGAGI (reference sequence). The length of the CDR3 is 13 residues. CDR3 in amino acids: CASSLQGDYEQYV. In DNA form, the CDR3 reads TGTGCCAGCAGTTTACAGGGAGACTACGAGCAGTACGTC.

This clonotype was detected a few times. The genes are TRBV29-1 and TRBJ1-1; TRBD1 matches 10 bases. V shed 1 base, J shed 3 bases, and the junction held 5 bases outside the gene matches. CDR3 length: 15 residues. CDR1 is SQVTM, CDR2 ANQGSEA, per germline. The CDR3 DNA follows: TGCAGCGTTGAAGGTGTGACAGGGGGCCACACTGAAGCTTTCTTT. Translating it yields CSVEGVTGGHTEAFF.

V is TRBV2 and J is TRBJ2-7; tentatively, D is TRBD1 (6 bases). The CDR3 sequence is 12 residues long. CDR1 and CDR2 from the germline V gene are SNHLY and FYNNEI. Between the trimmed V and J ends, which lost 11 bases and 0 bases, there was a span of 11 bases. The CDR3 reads CAGSDSSYEQYF. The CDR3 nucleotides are TGTGCCGGATCGGACAGCTCCTACGAGCAGTACTTC. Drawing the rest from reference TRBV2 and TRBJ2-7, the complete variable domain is EPEVTQTPSHQVTQMGQEVILRCVPISNHLYFYWYRQILGQKVEFLVSFYNNEISEKSEIFDDQFSVERPDGSNFTLKIRSTKLEDSAMYFCAGSDSSYEQYFGPGTRLTVT.

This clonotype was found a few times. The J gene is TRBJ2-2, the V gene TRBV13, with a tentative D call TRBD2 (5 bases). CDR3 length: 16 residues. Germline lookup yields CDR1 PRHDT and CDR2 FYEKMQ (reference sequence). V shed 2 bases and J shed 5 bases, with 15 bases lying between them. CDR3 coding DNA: TGTGCCAGCAGCTTACCCTTCGGGGTAGGAACCGGGGAGCTGTTTTTT. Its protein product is CASSLPFGVGTGELFF.

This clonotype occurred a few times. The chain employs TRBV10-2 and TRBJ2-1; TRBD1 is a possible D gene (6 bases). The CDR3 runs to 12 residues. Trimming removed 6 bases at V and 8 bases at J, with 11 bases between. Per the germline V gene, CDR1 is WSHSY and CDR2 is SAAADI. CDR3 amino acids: CASRTGLDEQFF. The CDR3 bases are TGCGCCAGCAGAACAGGGCTCGATGAGCAGTTCTTC.

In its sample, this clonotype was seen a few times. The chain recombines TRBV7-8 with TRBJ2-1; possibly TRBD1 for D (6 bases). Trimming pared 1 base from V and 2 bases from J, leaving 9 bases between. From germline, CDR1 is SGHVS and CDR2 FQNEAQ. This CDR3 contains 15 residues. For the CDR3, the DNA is TGTGCCAGCAGCTTAGTTGGGGGCCCCTACAATGAGCAGTTCTTC. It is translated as CASSLVGGPYNEQFF. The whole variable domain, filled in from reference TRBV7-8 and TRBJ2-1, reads GAGVSQSPRYKVAKRGQDVALRCDPISGHVSLFWYQQALGQGPEFLTYFQNEAQLDKSGLPSDRFFAERPEGSVSTLKIQRTQQEDSAVYLCASSLVGGPYNEQFFGPGTRLTVL.

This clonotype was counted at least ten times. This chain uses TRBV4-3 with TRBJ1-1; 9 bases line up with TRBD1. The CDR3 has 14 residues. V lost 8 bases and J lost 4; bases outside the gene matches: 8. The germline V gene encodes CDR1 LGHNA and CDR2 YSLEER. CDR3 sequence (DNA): TGCGCCAGCGGGATGACAGGGGGAAGCACTGAAGCTTTCTTT. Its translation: CASGMTGGSTEAFF.

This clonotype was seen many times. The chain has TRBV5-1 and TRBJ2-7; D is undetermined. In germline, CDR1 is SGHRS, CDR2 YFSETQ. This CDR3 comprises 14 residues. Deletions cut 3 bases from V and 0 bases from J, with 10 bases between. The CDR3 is CASSSDGNSYEQYF. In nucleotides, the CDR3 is TGCGCCAGCAGCTCGGACGGAAACTCCTACGAGCAGTACTTC.

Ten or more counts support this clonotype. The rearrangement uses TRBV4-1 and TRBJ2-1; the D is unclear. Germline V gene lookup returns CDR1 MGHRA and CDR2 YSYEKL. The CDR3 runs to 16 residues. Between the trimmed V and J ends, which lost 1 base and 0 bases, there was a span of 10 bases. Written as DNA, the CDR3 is TGCGCCAGCAGCCAAGTCGACATTATCTCCTACAATGAGCAGTTCTTC. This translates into CASSQVDIISYNEQFF.